At least ten counts were recorded for the clone carrying this TCR beta chain. Its antigen is undetermined. This record comes from a study of T cell repertoires in cytomegalovirus infection. This CDR3 has 14 amino acids. Germline V gene data show CDR1 as MNHEY and CDR2 as SVGAGI. V was pared by 7 bases and J by 10 bases, with 11 bases of the junction left unmatched. Using its own MiXCR run on the reads, TCRdb lists one record per CDR3 protein. Of nearly 700,000 distinct CDR3 sequences in the sample, about 33% were seen once. Sequencing was performed on cultured PBMCs, taken from culture after CMV antigen stimulation. The chain employs TRBV6-5 and TRBJ1-1; TRBD1 aligns across 11 bases. This TCR came from a human donor in good health (CMV status not recorded). Some clones in this sample may be carry-over from other donors' samples. The CDR3 region is CASTPDRGRGGAFF. CDR3 nucleotide sequence: TGTGCCAGCACTCCGGACAGGGGGCGGGGGGGAGCTTTCTTT.